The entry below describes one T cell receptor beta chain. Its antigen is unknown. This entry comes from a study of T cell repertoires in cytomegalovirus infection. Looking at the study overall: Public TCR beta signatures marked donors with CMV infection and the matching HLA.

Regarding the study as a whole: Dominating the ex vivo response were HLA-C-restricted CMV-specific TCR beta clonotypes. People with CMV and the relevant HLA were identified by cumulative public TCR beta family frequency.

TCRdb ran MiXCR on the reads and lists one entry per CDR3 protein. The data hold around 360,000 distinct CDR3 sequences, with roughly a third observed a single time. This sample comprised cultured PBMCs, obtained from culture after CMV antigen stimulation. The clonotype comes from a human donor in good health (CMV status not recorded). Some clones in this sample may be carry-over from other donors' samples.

The CDR3 sequence: CSASPGAGTDTQYF. CDR3 DNA: TGCAGTGCTAGCCCGGGGGCTGGGACAGATACGCAGTATTTT. The V call is TRBV20-1, the J call TRBJ2-3, with D perhaps matching TRBD1 or TRBD2 (6 bases each). Germline loops: CDR1 DFQATT, CDR2 SNEGSKA (reference sequence). There are 14 residues in the CDR3. The germline V and J ends were trimmed by 3 bases and 3 bases, with 13 bases remaining between them.